This entry lists 23 T cell receptor beta chains sequenced from one sample in a study of naive and memory T cell subsets. An oligonucleotide containing a UMI was ligated to the 3' end of TCR cDNA. Ligated cDNA underwent four rounds of PCR with nested alpha and beta constant region primers and SP2. Each CDR3 protein gets one entry after TCRdb re-called the 5' RACE reads with MiXCR. The data hold 48,000 or so distinct CDR3 sequences, with 4% to 5% observed a single time. The receptors here all came from a female donor in good health.

This clonotype came up many times. The gene calls are TRBV29-1 and TRBJ1-2, with 8 bases aligning to TRBD1. The CDR3 length is 14 residues. V was pared by 2 bases and J by 4 bases, with 6 bases of the junction left unmatched. Germline V gene lookup returns CDR1 SQVTM and CDR2 ANQGSEA. The CDR3 reads CSVEMGQAIYGYTF. CDR3 nucleotide sequence: TGCAGCGTTGAAATGGGACAGGCTATCTATGGCTACACCTTC.

This clonotype was observed at least ten times. The J gene is TRBJ2-7, the V gene TRBV28; 8 bases fit TRBD2. Germline V gives CDR1 MDHEN, CDR2 SYDVKM. With 5 bases clipped from V and 4 bases from J, the junction kept 13 bases outside the gene matches. The CDR3 loop spans 16 amino acids. CDR3 coding DNA: TGTGCCAGCAGTCCGATATTGCGGGAGGCACCATACGAGCAGTACTTC. As protein: CASSPILREAPYEQYF.

This clonotype has a count of ten or more. V and J are TRBV10-3 and TRBJ2-1, with 12 bases fitting TRBD2. The CDR3 runs 15 residues. V gave up 10 bases and J gave up 2 bases; unmatched junction bases: 6. Per germline, CDR1 ENHRY and CDR2 SYGVKD. CDR3 nucleotide sequence: TGTGCCACCGCTAGCGGGAGGGCCGCCTACAATGAGCAGTTCTTC. Its protein product is CATASGRAAYNEQFF.

This clonotype was counted many times. The chain combines TRBV11-1 with TRBJ2-6; D remains ambiguous. Germline CDR1 SGHAT, CDR2 FQDESV (reference sequence). The CDR3 covers 17 residues. V lost 6 bases and J lost 0, with 15 bases in between. The CDR3 protein is CASSRVTSTSGANVLTF. CDR3 bases: TGTGCCAGCAGTAGGGTAACAAGTACCTCTGGGGCCAACGTCCTGACTTTC.

Ten or more counts support this clonotype. The chain combines TRBV28 with TRBJ2-2; 8 bases agree with TRBD2. V lost 6 bases and J lost 5; bases outside the gene matches: 8. Germline V lookup: CDR1 MDHEN, CDR2 SYDVKM. The CDR3 has 15 amino acids. The CDR3 bases are TGTGCCAGCAGGGGGAGCGGGAGTTGGACCGGGGAGCTGTTTTTT. Translated: CASRGSGSWTGELFF.

This clonotype was found many times. This sequence joins TRBV6-1 and TRBJ1-2; 7 bases are a match to TRBD1. V shed 5 bases, J shed 1 base, and the junction held 4 bases outside the gene matches. The CDR3 sequence is 14 residues long. The germline V gene has CDR1 MNHNS and CDR2 SASEGT. CDR3 DNA sequence: TGTGCCAGCAGTTCCGGGACAGTTAACTATGGCTACACCTTC. Encoded protein: CASSSGTVNYGYTF.

This clonotype was observed many times. The V and J genes are TRBV6-5 and TRBJ2-2; possible D gene TRBD2, 6 bases. With 6 bases removed from V and 0 bases from J, the gap between germline ends came to 17 bases. The CDR3 sequence is 17 residues long. Germline V CDR1 and CDR2: MNHEY, SVGAGI. The CDR3 protein is CASRRDFSTANTGELFF. The CDR3 DNA reads TGTGCCAGCAGAAGGGACTTCAGCACAGCGAACACCGGGGAGCTGTTTTTT.

This clonotype was seen ten or more times. The chain links TRBV19 to TRBJ1-2; D unresolved. V gave up 3 bases and J gave up 5 bases, with 13 bases separating them. The CDR3 loop spans 14 amino acids. Germline CDR1 and CDR2: LNHDA and SQIVND (reference sequence). The CDR3 is CASSIGRNQYGYTF. The CDR3 DNA reads as TGTGCCAGTAGTATCGGACGAAATCAATATGGCTACACCTTC.

There are many counts of this clonotype. V usage is TRBV4-1 and J usage is TRBJ2-7; D is unclear. Germline CDR1 MGHRA, CDR2 YSYEKL. This CDR3 is 13 amino acids long. V was trimmed by 0 bases and J by 3 bases, leaving 6 bases between them. The CDR3 loop reads CASSQDRYYEQYF. As DNA, the CDR3 is TGCGCCAGCAGCCAAGATAGGTACTACGAGCAGTACTTC.

This clonotype was seen many times. The chain links TRBV28 to TRBJ2-3, with TRBD2 matching over 8 bases. The CDR3 spans 16 residues. The ends lost 0 bases at V and 4 bases at J; junction bases unmatched: 6. The germline CDR1 and CDR2 sequences are MDHEN and SYDVKM. The CDR3 nucleotides are TGTGCCAGCAGTTTATGGGCTAGCGGGCTCCCAGATACGCAGTATTTT. As protein: CASSLWASGLPDTQYF.

This clonotype was seen at least ten times. V and J are TRBV28 and TRBJ2-2; the D is unclear. The CDR3 contains 13 residues. In germline, CDR1 is MDHEN, CDR2 SYDVKM. The V end lost 3 bases, the J end lost 7 bases, and 9 bases lay between the germline ends. The CDR3 reads CASSFLMVGELFF. The CDR3 DNA follows: TGTGCCAGCAGTTTTCTGATGGTCGGGGAGCTGTTTTTT.

This clonotype has a count of ten or more. The chain joins TRBV19 to TRBJ2-1, with D possibly TRBD1 on 6 matching bases. Deletions cut 3 bases from V and 5 bases from J, with 17 bases between. The germline V gene has CDR1 LNHDA and CDR2 SQIVND (reference sequence). This CDR3 has 16 residues. This chain's CDR3 is CASSIFLGRGNNEQFF. The CDR3 DNA sequence: TGTGCCAGTAGTATTTTCCTCGGCAGGGGTAACAATGAGCAGTTCTTC. The entire variable domain, with the rest obtained from reference TRBV19 and TRBJ2-1, is as follows: DGGITQSPKYLFRKEGQNVTLSCEQNLNHDAMYWYRQDPGQGLRLIYYSQIVNDFQKGDIAEGYSVSREKKESFPLTVTSAQKNPTAFYLCASSIFLGRGNNEQFFGPGTRLTVL.

About this clonotype: It may be a read error: a sequence one base away is much more abundant. The J gene is TRBJ1-1, the V gene TRBV28, with D unresolved. CDR3 size: 11 residues. Germline loops: CDR1 MDHEN, CDR2 SYDVKM. Trimming took 10 bases from V and 3 from J, leaving 9 bases between them. The CDR3 sequence: CAIGVHTEAFF. The DNA of the CDR3 is TGTGCCATCGGGGTCCACACTGAAGCTTTCTTT.

This clonotype was seen ten or more times. The chain employs TRBV27 and TRBJ2-2, with D maybe TRBD2 (6 bases). V was cut by 7 bases and J by 6 bases, with 12 bases left in between. This CDR3 contains 13 residues. Germline CDR1 MNHEY, CDR2 SMNVEV (reference sequence). The CDR3 is CASKTREAGELFF. The CDR3 DNA is TGTGCCAGCAAGACTAGGGAAGCCGGGGAGCTGTTTTTT.

The chain recombines TRBV6-5 with TRBJ2-6; no clear D gene. CDR1 is MNHEY, CDR2 SVGAGI, per germline. The CDR3 is 14 residues long. V gave up 6 bases and J gave up 4 bases, with 10 bases separating them. The DNA of the CDR3 is TGTGCCAGCAGACCCGACCGAGGGGCCAACGTCCTGACTTTC. Translated, it gives CASRPDRGANVLTF.

This clonotype was seen only a few times. The J gene is TRBJ2-5, the V gene TRBV18; 15 bases match TRBD2. The length of the CDR3 is 18 residues. With V trimmed by 3 bases and J by 4 bases, 9 bases remained unmatched. Germline assignment: CDR1 KGHSH and CDR2 LQKENI. The CDR3 DNA reads TGTGCCAGCTCACCGGGACTAGCGGGAGGTGGAGTTGGAGAGACCCAGTACTTC. Its translation: CASSPGLAGGGVGETQYF.

This clonotype came up many times. The V gene is TRBV7-3, the J gene TRBJ2-7; D may be TRBD2 (5 bases). Trimming removed 4 bases at V and 5 bases at J, with 21 bases between. There are 16 residues in the CDR3. The germline gives CDR1 SGHTA, CDR2 FQGTGA. The CDR3 spells CASSSRGSGRVDEQYF. CDR3 bases: TGTGCCAGCAGCTCTAGAGGGAGTGGTAGAGTCGACGAGCAGTACTTC.

This clonotype was recorded at least ten times. The chain joins TRBV28 to TRBJ1-5; no clear D. The CDR3 contains 14 residues. V was clipped by 3 bases and J by 4 bases, with 10 bases between them. Germline V gene sequence: CDR1 MDHEN, CDR2 SYDVKM. CDR3: CASSLLSQNQPQHF. CDR3 DNA: TGTGCCAGCAGTTTGTTGTCCCAGAATCAGCCCCAGCATTTT. The whole variable domain, filled in from reference TRBV28 and TRBJ1-5, reads DVKVTQSSRYLVKRTGEKVFLECVQDMDHENMFWYRQDPGLGLRLIYFSYDVKMKEKGDIPEGYSVSREKKERFSLILESASTNQTSMYLCASSLLSQNQPQHFGDGTRLSIL.

This clonotype was counted many times. The chain joins TRBV7-9 to TRBJ1-1; no clear D gene. V was cut by 5 bases and J by 0 bases, with 10 bases left in between. Germline V gene lookup returns CDR1 SEHNR and CDR2 FQNEAQ (reference sequence). This CDR3 spans 14 amino acids. CDR3 nucleotide sequence: TGTGCCAGCAGCCCGGCCCCTATGAACACTGAAGCTTTCTTT. Its protein product is CASSPAPMNTEAFF.

This clonotype has a count of ten or more. This sequence joins TRBV2 and TRBJ2-6; D unresolved. Trimming removed 5 bases from V and 0 bases from J, with 5 bases in between. In germline, CDR1 is SNHLY, CDR2 FYNNEI. This CDR3 is 14 amino acids long. The CDR3: CASSPFSGANVLTF. The DNA for the CDR3 is TGTGCCAGCAGTCCGTTCTCTGGGGCCAACGTCCTGACTTTC.

This clonotype showed up many times. V is TRBV25-1 and J is TRBJ2-1; the D is unclear. V was pared by 3 bases and J by 6 bases, with 9 bases between. The germline CDR1 and CDR2 sequences are MGHDK and SYGVNS. The CDR3 spans 13 residues. The CDR3 DNA reads TGTGCCAGCAGTGACTCCCCCGGCAATGAGCAGTTCTTC. Translating it yields CASSDSPGNEQFF.

As for this clonotype: The limits of the CDR3 on the DNA are not certain, so only TCRdb's listed CDR3 is given. The V call is TRBV20-1, the J call TRBJ2-7; the table calls TRBD1, which could not be checked here. The CDR3 is 12 residues long, counting both termini. Germline loops: CDR1 DFQATT, CDR2 SNEGSKA (reference sequence). CDR3 in amino acids: CSFGEGSYEQYF.

The J gene is TRBJ1-1, the V gene TRBV12-3 or TRBV12-4; D ambiguous. V gave up 6 bases and J gave up 0 bases, with 14 bases separating them. This CDR3 is built from 15 residues. CDR3 amino acids: CASSPKPSLNTEAFF. The CDR3 nucleotides read TGTGCCAGCAGCCCGAAACCCAGCCTGAACACTGAAGCTTTCTTT.